The 8 T cell receptor beta chains below were found in one sample sequenced in a study of cytomegalovirus exposure and HLA in healthy donors. Amplification used 60 Vbeta primers and 13 Jbeta primers. Assay: immunoSEQ multiplex PCR; the TCRdb copy retains only in-frame clones and omits some. The sample records 85,000 to 95,000 clones, less than 8% being singletons. Sequenced input: PBMCs. The receptors shown here come from a man between 50 and 59 years old in good health and CMV-seronegative.

This clone was seen only a few times. The J gene is TRBJ1-2, the V gene TRBV6-5; D call uncertain. Trimming took 7 bases from V and 4 from J, leaving 16 bases between them. The CDR3 is 14 residues long. The germline gives CDR1 MNHEY, CDR2 SVGAGI. The CDR3 is CASTSPEDFYGYTF. In DNA, the CDR3 is TGTGCCAGCACCTCTCCCGAGGACTTCTATGGCTACACCTTC.

The rearrangement joins TRBV11-2 to TRBJ1-1; 8 bases are a match to TRBD1. V was pared by 4 bases and J by 1 base, with 2 bases of the junction left unmatched. CDR1 is SGHAT and CDR2 is FQNNGV in the germline V gene. The CDR3 runs to 14 residues. Written as DNA, the CDR3 is TGTGCCAGCAGCTGGGGACAGGCGAACACTGAAGCTTTCTTT. The encoded protein is CASSWGQANTEAFF.

The chain combines TRBV7-9 with TRBJ2-7, with TRBD2 matching 14 bases. V lost 0 bases, J lost 6 bases, and 1 base stayed unmatched. Germline values: CDR1 SEHNR, CDR2 FQNEAQ (reference sequence). The CDR3 is made up of 15 amino acids. CDR3 loop: CASSLAGTSGSEQYF. CDR3 bases: TGTGCCAGCAGCTTAGCGGGGACTAGCGGGAGCGAGCAGTACTTC.

On this clone: The missing conserved phenylalanine or tryptophan at the end of this CDR3 makes a read error likely. It is unclear where the CDR3 begins or ends on the DNA, so no DNA is shown, and the CDR3 is as TCRdb lists it. This rearrangement joins TRBV13 to TRBJ1-6. CDR1 and CDR2 (germline): PRHDT, FYEKMQ (reference sequence). The CDR3 length is 11 residues, termini included. The CDR3 is CASSTHSPIHL.

This clone has just a few counts. The chain recombines TRBV28 with TRBJ1-1, with TRBD1 as a possible D gene (5 bases). Germline CDR1 MDHEN, CDR2 SYDVKM. The CDR3 length is 15 residues. V lost 4 bases, J lost 5 bases, and 17 bases lay in between. CDR3 bases: TGTGCCAGCAGTTCCCTTGGGGGGGGTGGGACTGAAGCTTTCTTT. This encodes CASSSLGGGGTEAFF.

This clone has just a few counts. The gene calls are TRBV5-8 and TRBJ2-7, with D perhaps matching TRBD1 (5 bases). The V gene lost 0 bases and the J gene lost 0 bases, with 13 bases spanning the gap. This CDR3 is 16 amino acids long. Germline lookup yields CDR1 SGHTS and CDR2 YDEGEE. Here the CDR3 reads CASSLGTGQSSYEQYF. CDR3 sequence (DNA): TGTGCCAGCAGCTTGGGAACAGGCCAGAGCTCCTACGAGCAGTACTTC.

The chain uses TRBV7-2 and TRBJ2-1; 12 bases are shared with TRBD2. Germline V gene sequence: CDR1 SGHTA, CDR2 FQGNSA. V dropped 0 bases and J dropped 6; count of bases not matched to a gene: 15. CDR3 length: 20 residues. The CDR3 spells CASSLALPSTSGRSGNEQFF. DNA for the CDR3: TGTGCCAGCAGCTTAGCGCTTCCTTCGACTAGCGGGAGATCTGGCAATGAGCAGTTCTTC.

CDR3 DNA sequence: TGTGCCAGCTCAGACGCCGGGACAGGGGGAAACACCATATATTTT. It is translated as CASSDAGTGGNTIYF. This rearrangement joins TRBV18 to TRBJ1-3, with TRBD1 identical over 9 bases. V dropped 5 bases and J dropped 4; count of bases not matched to a gene: 6. Per germline, CDR1 KGHSH and CDR2 LQKENI. This CDR3 spans 15 amino acids.